The rows below give T cell receptor beta chains drawn from one sample of a study of Graves' ophthalmopathy and Graves' hyperthyroidism. TCRdb analysed the multiplex PCR reads with MiXCR anew, one entry per CDR3 protein. The sample contains 400,000 to 450,000 distinct CDR3 sequences, around 21% of which appear only once. The sequenced material came from peripheral blood. The receptor set was obtained from a woman aged 18-35 years with stable Graves' hyperthyroidism. Each CDR3 is given with its conserved first and last residue. The order of the fields is V gene, J gene, D gene, CDR3 length, clone size, CDR3 protein, CDR3 DNA. The D gene is left open where the match is weak. Only some rows state a clone size, as once, few, many or a class for expanded clones.

TRBV9,TRBJ2-7,NA,12,many,CASSAGFSEQYF,TGTGCCAGCAGCGCCGGGTTCTCCGAGCAGTACTTC
TRBV30,TRBJ1-5,NA,15,many,CAWSPGRWSNQPQHF,TGTGCCTGGAGTCCAGGGAGGTGGTCGAATCAGCCCCAGCATTTT
TRBV12-3/TRBV12-4,TRBJ1-5,TRBD1,20,many,CASSLAGSEKGQGLLEPQHF,TGTGCCAGCAGTTTAGCGGGGTCGGAAAAGGGACAGGGTCTTCTGGAGCCCCAGCATTTT
TRBV28,TRBJ2-5,NA,12,many,CASAGSGETQYF,TGTGCCAGTGCCGGGAGTGGGGAGACCCAGTACTTC
TRBV6-2/TRBV6-3,TRBJ2-2,NA,17,NA,CASRVGPGLTNTGELCF,TGTGCCAGCCGGGTCGGACCGGGACTTACGAACACCGGGGAGCTGTGTTTT
TRBV20-1,TRBJ2-7,NA,14,NA,CSATDSLGSYDQYF,TGCAGTGCTACTGACAGTCTAGGGTCCTACGATCAGTACTTC
TRBV24-1,TRBJ2-6,NA,13,many,CATSFTGANVLTF,TGTGCCACCAGTTTTACTGGGGCCAACGTCCTGACTTTC
TRBV10-3,TRBJ1-3,TRBD1,16,few,CAISPGQGASGNTIYF,TGTGCCATCAGCCCGGGACAGGGGGCCTCTGGAAACACCATATATTTT
TRBV15,TRBJ2-5,NA,16,NA,CATSRNPGADQETQYF,TGTGCCACCAGCAGAAATCCCGGGGCGGATCAAGAGACCCAGTACTTC
TRBV6-5,TRBJ1-5,NA,14,NA,CASSYEYSNQPQHF,TGTGCCAGCAGTTACGAATATAGCAATCAGCCCCAGCATTTT
TRBV6-1,TRBJ1-6,NA,15,many,CASSEGGGQSRPLHF,TGTGCCAGCAGTGAAGGGGGCGGACAGTCCCGACCCCTCCACTTT
TRBV28,TRBJ1-2,NA,12,many,CASSLSDGGYTF,TGTGCCAGCAGTTTATCGGACGGTGGCTACACCTTC
TRBV6-2/TRBV6-3,TRBJ2-7,NA,15,NA,CASSYSSRSIFEQYF,TGTGCCAGCAGTTACTCGAGTAGATCTATCTTCGAGCAGTACTTC
TRBV7-9,TRBJ1-6,NA,14,NA,CASSLAVGESPLHF,TGTGCCAGCAGCTTGGCGGTGGGGGAGTCACCCCTCCACTTT
TRBV27,TRBJ1-2,NA,14,many,CASSRRGGEGGYTF,TGTGCCAGCAGTCGCCGGGGGGGCGAAGGAGGCTACACCTTC
TRBV5-1,TRBJ1-6,NA,13,many,CASSLDISSPLHF,TGCGCCAGCAGCTTGGACATTTCTTCACCCCTCCACTTT
TRBV5-6,TRBJ2-7,TRBD1,14,many,CASSRTGEPYEQYF,TGTGCCAGCAGCCGGACAGGGGAACCCTACGAGCAGTACTTC
TRBV20-1,TRBJ2-5,TRBD2,14,NA,CSATRGGVRETQYF,TGCAGTGCTACCCGGGGGGGAGTCCGGGAGACCCAGTACTTC
TRBV11-2,TRBJ2-7,NA,15,many,CASSLGTILSYEQYF,TGTGCCAGCAGCTTAGGGACAATCCTTTCCTACGAGCAGTACTTC
TRBV28,TRBJ1-2,NA,14,many,CASSFGGTFSGYTF,TGTGCCAGCAGTTTTGGGGGGACATTCTCCGGCTACACCTTC
TRBV28,TRBJ1-6,TRBD1,15,NA,CASSTGTGIVSPLHF,TGTGCCAGCAGTACCGGGACAGGGATCGTTTCACCCCTCCACTTT
TRBV7-9,TRBJ2-7,TRBD1,13,NA,CASREGAVHEQYF,TGTGCCAGCAGAGAGGGGGCGGTCCACGAGCAGTACTTC
TRBV11-2,TRBJ2-7,NA,15,many,CASLVLVGATYEQYF,TGTGCCAGCCTAGTGTTGGTGGGGGCCACCTACGAGCAGTACTTC
TRBV5-6,TRBJ1-2,NA,13,many,CASSTTDNYGYTF,TGTGCCAGCAGCACGACAGATAACTATGGCTACACCTTC
TRBV19,TRBJ2-4,NA,18,many,CASSIGWSRSKAKNIQYF,TGTGCCAGTAGTATTGGTTGGTCGCGTAGTAAGGCCAAAAACATTCAGTACTTC
TRBV12-3/TRBV12-4,TRBJ1-2,NA,12,many,CASSPEGSGYTF,TGTGCCAGCAGCCCAGAGGGTTCTGGCTACACCTTC
TRBV9,TRBJ2-2,NA,14,few,CASSNGINTGELFF,TGTGCCAGCAGCAATGGGATCAACACCGGGGAGCTGTTTTTT
TRBV7-2,TRBJ2-7,NA,11,NA,CASSIRYEQYF,TGTGCCAGCAGCATACGGTACGAGCAGTACTTC
TRBV28,TRBJ2-7,NA,15,many,CASSLGAGAPYEQYF,TGTGCCAGCAGTTTGGGGGCAGGGGCGCCCTACGAGCAGTACTTC
TRBV6-2/TRBV6-3,TRBJ1-1,NA,18,NA,CASSRSPSGSWRDTEAFF,TGTGCCAGCAGTCGTTCCCCCTCAGGGAGTTGGCGGGACACTGAAGCTTTCTTT
TRBV19,TRBJ2-5,NA,15,NA,CASSLLPRGQETQYF,TGTGCCAGTAGTCTCTTGCCGCGGGGACAAGAGACCCAGTACTTC
TRBV12-3/TRBV12-4,TRBJ1-1,NA,11,many,CASSITSEAFF,TGTGCCAGCAGCATTACCTCCGAAGCTTTCTTT
TRBV30,TRBJ2-4,TRBD1,15,many,CAWSRDRGIKNIQYF,TGTGCCTGGAGTCGGGACAGGGGGATCAAAAACATTCAGTACTTC